These 22 T cell receptor beta chains came from one sample sequenced in a study of glioma-infiltrating T cells after dendritic cell vaccination. Measured with immunoSEQ multiplex PCR; TCRdb has only the in-frame clones, and not every one. Of about 95,000 clones listed, about 83% are singletons. The specimen comprised blood, sampled before dendritic cell vaccination. The receptor source for this set is a human donor with glioblastoma.

The chain couples TRBV6-1 to TRBJ2-7, with TRBD2 matching 12 bases. The V gene's germline CDR1 is MNHNS and CDR2 SASEGT. The V segment lost 6 bases and the J segment 2 bases; nucleotides outside the gene matches: 5. This CDR3 spans 15 amino acids. CDR3 sequence (DNA): TGTGCCAGCAGGGCGACTAGCGGGGGAACCTACGAGCAGTACTTC. It is translated as CASRATSGGTYEQYF.

V gene TRBV7-9 combines with J gene TRBJ2-2; 9 bases line up with TRBD1. The trim removed 6 bases at V and 5 bases at J, leaving 7 bases unmatched. This CDR3 has 15 residues. Germline CDR1 reads SEHNR; CDR2 reads FQNEAQ (reference sequence). The CDR3 DNA follows: TGTGCCAGCAGACACCGGGACAGGGTTACCGGGGAGCTGTTTTTT. Translated, it gives CASRHRDRVTGELFF. Combining the CDR3 with reference TRBV7-9 and TRBJ2-2 gives the whole variable domain DTGVSQNPRHKITKRGQNVTFRCDPISEHNRLYWYRQTLGQGPEFLTYFQNEAQLEKSRLLSDRFSAERPKGSFSTLEIQRTEQGDSAMYLCASRHRDRVTGELFFGEGSRLTVL.

This clone occurred many times. CDR3 loop: CASSSTGTSGVKTYEQYF. The CDR3 DNA reads as TGTGCCAGCAGCTCAACCGGGACTAGCGGGGTTAAAACCTACGAGCAGTACTTC. V usage is TRBV5-6 and J usage is TRBJ2-7; 13 nucleotides line up with TRBD2. Trimming at V came to 3 bases and at J to 2 bases, leaving 11 bases not matched to a gene. There are 18 residues in the CDR3. CDR1 is SGHDT and CDR2 is YYEEEE in the germline V gene.

The chain links TRBV10-3 to TRBJ1-1, with D maybe TRBD1 (6 bases). Per the germline V gene, CDR1 is ENHRY and CDR2 is SYGVKD. Trimming shortened V by 4 bases and J by 4 bases, and 10 bases separated the two germline ends. There are 13 residues in the CDR3. This chain's CDR3 is CAISGTAFTEAFF. CDR3 sequence (DNA): TGTGCCATCAGTGGGACAGCATTCACTGAAGCTTTCTTT.

The chain uses TRBV5-4 and TRBJ2-7, with TRBD2 as a possible D gene (5 bases). Trimming left V 1 base short and J 6 bases short, with 14 bases between. This CDR3 contains 14 residues. Per the germline V gene, CDR1 is SGHNT and CDR2 is YYREEE (reference sequence). Here the CDR3 reads CASSLLFGGSEQYF. CDR3 nucleotide sequence: TGTGCCAGCAGCTTGCTATTCGGCGGGTCCGAGCAGTACTTC.

This clone was detected a few times. The rearrangement joins TRBV6-1 to TRBJ1-4; 8 bases agree with TRBD1. CDR1 is MNHNS, CDR2 SASEGT, per germline. V was pared by 1 base and J by 8 bases, with 3 bases of the junction left unmatched. This CDR3 contains 14 residues. This chain's CDR3 is CASSEDRGREKLFF. CDR3 bases: TGTGCCAGCAGTGAAGACAGGGGGAGGGAAAAACTGTTTTTT.

This chain joins TRBV15 and TRBJ2-1; no clear D gene. V shed 3 bases and J shed 0 bases, with 6 bases lying between them. This CDR3 is built from 14 residues. The V gene's germline CDR1 is LNHNV and CDR2 YYDKDF (reference sequence). The CDR3 bases are TGTGCCACCAGCAGGGAGAGCTCCTACAATGAGCAGTTCTTC. As protein: CATSRESSYNEQFF. The whole variable domain, remainder taken from reference TRBV15 and TRBJ2-1, is DAMVIQNPRYQVTQFGKPVTLSCSQTLNHNVMYWYQQKSSQAPKLLFHYYDKDFNNEADTPDNFQSRRPNTSFCFLDIRSPGLGDTAMYLCATSRESSYNEQFFGPGTRLTVL.

The gene calls are TRBV7-8 and TRBJ1-1; 7 bases agree with TRBD1. CDR1 and CDR2 (germline): SGHVS, FQNEAQ. V trimming: 4 bases; J trimming: 3 bases; junction bases outside the gene matches: 5. The CDR3 has 14 amino acids. For the CDR3, the DNA is TGTGCCAGCAGCTCCGGACAGGTATACACTGAAGCTTTCTTT. It codes for CASSSGQVYTEAFF.

The rearrangement joins TRBV5-1 to TRBJ1-1; 8 bases map to TRBD1. The germline CDR1 and CDR2 sequences are SGHRS and YFSETQ. The junction had 4 bases not matched to a gene; V was cut back by 3 bases and J by 3 bases. CDR3 length equals 14 residues. CDR3 sequence: CASSSQGGDTEAFF. The CDR3 nucleotides are TGCGCCAGCAGCTCACAGGGGGGAGACACTGAAGCTTTCTTT.

The V and J genes are TRBV25-1 and TRBJ1-1; 11 bases are shared with TRBD1. The V and J ends lost 3 bases and 3 bases, in that order; junction bases with no gene match: 3. Germline CDR1 is MGHDK and CDR2 is SYGVNS. The CDR3 is made up of 15 amino acids. The CDR3 is CASSDPGQGDTEAFF. The DNA of the CDR3 is TGTGCCAGCAGTGATCCGGGACAGGGGGACACTGAAGCTTTCTTT.

V is TRBV19 and J is TRBJ1-5; D is possibly TRBD1 (6 bases). CDR1 LNHDA and CDR2 SQIVND come from the germline V gene (reference sequence). The CDR3 consists of 15 residues. V lost 5 bases and J lost 0, with 11 bases in between. Here the CDR3 DNA reads TGTGCCAGTAGTGAACAGGGTTATAGCAATCAGCCCCAGCATTTT. Its translation is CASSEQGYSNQPQHF. Complete variable domain (other parts from reference TRBV19 and TRBJ1-5): DGGITQSPKYLFRKEGQNVTLSCEQNLNHDAMYWYRQDPGQGLRLIYYSQIVNDFQKGDIAEGYSVSREKKESFPLTVTSAQKNPTAFYLCASSEQGYSNQPQHFGDGTRLSIL.

As DNA, the CDR3 is TGTGCCAGCAGCTCCCAGGGAGGGACGCTCTACAATGAGCAGTTCTTC. It codes for CASSSQGGTLYNEQFF. This chain links TRBV7-3 with TRBJ2-1; 7 bases agree with TRBD2. The CDR3 extends over 16 amino acids. The junction had 9 bases not matched to a gene; V was cut back by 4 bases and J by 3 bases. The germline V gene encodes CDR1 SGHTA and CDR2 FQGTGA.

The chain is built from TRBV25-1 and TRBJ2-7, with 7 nucleotides matching TRBD1. Per the germline V gene, CDR1 is MGHDK and CDR2 is SYGVNS. V shed 3 bases and J 4 bases; nucleotides not matched to a gene: 6. This CDR3 has 14 residues. CDR3: CASSDRGQIYEQYF. CDR3 sequence (DNA): TGTGCCAGCAGTGATCGGGGACAGATTTACGAGCAGTACTTC.

This clone has only a few counts. The chain is built from TRBV7-9 and TRBJ1-1, with unresolved D. Between the trimmed V and J ends, which lost 5 bases and 8 bases, there was a span of 12 bases. Germline V gene data show CDR1 as SEHNR and CDR2 as FQNEAQ (reference sequence). This CDR3 is built from 12 residues. CDR3 sequence: CASSHGQREAFF. The DNA for the CDR3 is TGTGCCAGCAGCCACGGGCAGCGGGAAGCTTTCTTT.

The chain is built from TRBV9 and TRBJ2-1, with D perhaps matching TRBD1 (5 bases). Germline V gene sequence: CDR1 SGDLS, CDR2 YYNGEE. V was trimmed by 0 bases and J by 5 bases, leaving 18 bases between them. The CDR3 consists of 17 residues. The DNA of the CDR3 is TGTGCCAGCAGCGTAGCTAACGGCGGCAGGGTGGACAATGAGCAGTTCTTC. It yields the protein CASSVANGGRVDNEQFF. Variable domain in full (rest from reference TRBV9 and TRBJ2-1): DSGVTQTPKHLITATGQRVTLRCSPRSGDLSVYWYQQSLDQGLQFLIQYYNGEERAKGNILERFSAQQFPDLHSELNLSSLELGDSALYFCASSVANGGRVDNEQFFGPGTRLTVL.

CDR3 amino acids: CATSLSQVDYGYTF. The CDR3 DNA reads TGTGCCACCTCATTGAGCCAGGTAGACTATGGCTACACCTTC. The chain employs TRBV10-3 and TRBJ1-2; unclear D gene. Trimming pared 10 bases from V and 3 bases from J, leaving 18 bases between. The V gene's germline CDR1 is ENHRY and CDR2 SYGVKD. This CDR3 is built from 14 residues.

This clone was counted once. This sequence joins TRBV13 and TRBJ2-7; TRBD2 agrees at 7 bases. V lost 3 bases to trimming and J lost 3 bases; unmatched junction nucleotides: 8. Germline lookup yields CDR1 PRHDT and CDR2 FYEKMQ (reference sequence). The CDR3 is 15 residues long. The CDR3 region is CASSFSGVLRYEQYF. The CDR3 DNA sequence: TGTGCCAGCAGCTTCAGCGGGGTCCTTCGCTACGAGCAGTACTTC. Together with reference TRBV13 and TRBJ2-7, the CDR3 gives the full variable domain: AAGVIQSPRHLIKEKRETATLKCYPIPRHDTVYWYQQGPGQDPQFLISFYEKMQSDKGSIPDRFSAQQFSDYHSELNMSSLELGDSALYFCASSFSGVLRYEQYFGPGTRLTVT.

This sequence joins TRBV11-2 and TRBJ2-7; a weak D match, TRBD1 (7 bases). Trimming shortened V by 1 base and J by 3 bases, and 13 bases separated the two germline ends. The V gene's germline CDR1 is SGHAT and CDR2 FQNNGV. The CDR3 is 15 amino acids. CDR3 region: CASSLGGTAIYEQYF. DNA of the CDR3: TGTGCCAGCAGCTTAGGCGGGACAGCAATCTACGAGCAGTACTTC.

The CDR3 sequence is CASRRGGAMETQYF. The CDR3 coding sequence is TGTGCCAGCAGAAGAGGGGGGGCGATGGAGACCCAGTACTTC. The chain employs TRBV2 and TRBJ2-5; possible D gene TRBD2, 7 bases. This CDR3 has 14 residues. V lost 6 bases, J lost 5 bases, and 16 bases lay in between. Per the germline V gene, CDR1 is SNHLY and CDR2 is FYNNEI.

The V and J genes are TRBV9 and TRBJ2-5, with D possibly TRBD1 on 5 matching bases. V gave up 2 bases and J gave up 4 bases, with 9 bases separating them. Germline V gene lookup returns CDR1 SGDLS and CDR2 YYNGEE. The CDR3 is 13 residues long. CDR3 coding DNA: TGTGCCAGCAGCGTGACAGTAGGAGAGACCCAGTACTTC. As protein: CASSVTVGETQYF. Full variable domain (missing parts from reference TRBV9 and TRBJ2-5): DSGVTQTPKHLITATGQRVTLRCSPRSGDLSVYWYQQSLDQGLQFLIQYYNGEERAKGNILERFSAQQFPDLHSELNLSSLELGDSALYFCASSVTVGETQYFGPGTRLLVL.

This chain uses TRBV5-1 with TRBJ2-2; a weak D match, TRBD2 (6 bases). The V end was cut by 1 base, the J end by 4 bases, with 11 bases between. Germline V gives CDR1 SGHRS, CDR2 YFSETQ. CDR3 length equals 15 residues. The CDR3 sequence is CASSLRLEATGELFF. DNA of the CDR3: TGCGCCAGCAGCTTGAGACTAGAAGCCACCGGGGAGCTGTTTTTT.

This clone has just a few counts. CDR3 residues: CASSTSGGARDTQYF. The CDR3 nucleotides are TGTGCCAGCAGTACTAGCGGGGGGGCCCGGGATACGCAGTATTTT. The rearrangement links TRBV2 to TRBJ2-3; TRBD2 aligns across 13 bases. The J segment lost 6 bases and the V segment lost 5 bases, leaving 5 bases of the junction unmatched. The CDR3 length is 15 residues. Germline values: CDR1 SNHLY, CDR2 FYNNEI.